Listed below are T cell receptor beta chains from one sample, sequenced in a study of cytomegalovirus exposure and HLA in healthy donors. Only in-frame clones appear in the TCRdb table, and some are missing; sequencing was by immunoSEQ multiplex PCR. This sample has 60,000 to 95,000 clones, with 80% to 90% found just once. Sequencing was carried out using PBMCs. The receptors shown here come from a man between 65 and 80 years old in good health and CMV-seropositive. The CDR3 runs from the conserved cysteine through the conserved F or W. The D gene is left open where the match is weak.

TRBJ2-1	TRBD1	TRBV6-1	CASRTGGYNEQFF
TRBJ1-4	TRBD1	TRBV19	CASSIFRDRGEKLFF
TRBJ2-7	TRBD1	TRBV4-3	CASSQGTGEQYF
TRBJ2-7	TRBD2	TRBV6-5	CASSETGTSSHEQYF
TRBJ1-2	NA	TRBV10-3	CAIRGPTPGYTF
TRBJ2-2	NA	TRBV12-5	CASGAGGGELFF
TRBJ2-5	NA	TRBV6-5	CASSYGHGQETQYF
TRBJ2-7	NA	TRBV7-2	CASTPDWGSYEQYF
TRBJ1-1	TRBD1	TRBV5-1	CASSFDRGQTEAFF
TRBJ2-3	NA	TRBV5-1	CASSFDSSTDTQYF
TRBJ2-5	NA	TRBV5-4	CASSDRGTDETQYF
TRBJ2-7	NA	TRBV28	CASSFASSYEQYF
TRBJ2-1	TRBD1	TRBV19	CASSMDRGTYNEQFF
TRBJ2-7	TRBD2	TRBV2	CASSPRTSSYEQYF
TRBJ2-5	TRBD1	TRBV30	CAWSPALDREWDGTQYF
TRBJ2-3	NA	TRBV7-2	CASSFGLFTDTQYF
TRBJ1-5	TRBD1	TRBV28	CASRIQGGGNQPQHF
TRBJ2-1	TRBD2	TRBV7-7	CASSPGTSGTEQFF
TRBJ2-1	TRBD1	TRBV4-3	CASSQDLWGTGGRNEQFF
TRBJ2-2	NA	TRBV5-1	CASSFSGELFF
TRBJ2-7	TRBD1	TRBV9	CASSVSTGGPYEQYF
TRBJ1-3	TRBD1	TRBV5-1	CASSTGALGNTIYF
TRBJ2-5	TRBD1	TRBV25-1	CASSELPAGGETQYF
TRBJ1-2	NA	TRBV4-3	CASSQTPTETNYGYTF
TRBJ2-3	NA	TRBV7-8	CASSLGPSGGGSTDTQYF
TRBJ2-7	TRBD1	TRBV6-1	CAIRGAGDRALEQYF
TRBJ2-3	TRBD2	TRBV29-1	CSAAGPRSGRAPDTQYF
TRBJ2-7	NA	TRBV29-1	CSVEDQVGGEQYF
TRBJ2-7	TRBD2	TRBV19	CASSSGTSVHEQYF
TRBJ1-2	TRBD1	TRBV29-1	CSVWDRARPGYTF
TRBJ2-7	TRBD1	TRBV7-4	CATQGTGFYEQYF
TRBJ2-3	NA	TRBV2	CASRRGIRTDTQYF
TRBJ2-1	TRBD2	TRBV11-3	CASSSSGSTGFNEQFF
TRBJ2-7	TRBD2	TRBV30	CAWSRASGSLEQYF
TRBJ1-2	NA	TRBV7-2	CASSLSGFLGYTF
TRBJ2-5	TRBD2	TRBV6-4	CASSLLAGETQYF
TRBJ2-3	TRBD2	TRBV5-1	CASSLGGGSDTQYF
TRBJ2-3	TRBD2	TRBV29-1	CTASSGSSDTQYF
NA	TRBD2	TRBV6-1	CASSDKASGVYEQYF
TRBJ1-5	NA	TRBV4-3	CASSQDGGLYSNQPQHF
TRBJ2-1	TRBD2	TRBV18	CASSPLAGSYNEQFF
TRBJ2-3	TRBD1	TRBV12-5	CASGFGTGRTDTQYF
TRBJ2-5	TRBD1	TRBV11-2	CASSLGGQGGETQYF
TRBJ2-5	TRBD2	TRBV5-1	CASSEVTSGQETQYF
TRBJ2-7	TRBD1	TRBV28	CASSSTGGASF
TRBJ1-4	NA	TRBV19	CASTPDRDEKLFF
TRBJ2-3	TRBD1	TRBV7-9	CASSSGQGGHTQYF
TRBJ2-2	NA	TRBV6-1	CASSEVGGTGELFF
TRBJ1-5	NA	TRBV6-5	CASSTRQDSNQPQHF
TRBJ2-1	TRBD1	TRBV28	CASSHNRGHYNEQFF
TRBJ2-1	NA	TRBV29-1	CSVLPGLRGTATANEQFF
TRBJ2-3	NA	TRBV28	CASNIQSTDTQYF
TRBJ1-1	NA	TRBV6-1	CASRLETGNTEAFF
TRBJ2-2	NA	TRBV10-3	CAISTWTSSNTGELFF
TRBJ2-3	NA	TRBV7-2	CASPGDFSTDTQYF
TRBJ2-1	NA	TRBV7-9	CASSLARSSYNEQFF
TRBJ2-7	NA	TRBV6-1	CASSEAPQGVYEQYF
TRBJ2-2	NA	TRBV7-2	CASSLAGLATGELFF